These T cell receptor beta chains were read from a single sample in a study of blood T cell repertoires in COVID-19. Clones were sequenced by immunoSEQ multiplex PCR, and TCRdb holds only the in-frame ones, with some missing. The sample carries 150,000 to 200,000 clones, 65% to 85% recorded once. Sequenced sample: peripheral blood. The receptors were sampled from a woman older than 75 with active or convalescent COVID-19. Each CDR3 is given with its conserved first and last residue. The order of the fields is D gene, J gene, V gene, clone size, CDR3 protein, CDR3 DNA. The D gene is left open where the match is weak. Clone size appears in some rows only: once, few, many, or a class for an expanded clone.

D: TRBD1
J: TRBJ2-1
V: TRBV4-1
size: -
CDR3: CASSQDGTGGERQFF
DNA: TGCGCCAGCAGCCAAGATGGGACAGGGGGCGAGAGGCAGTTCTTC

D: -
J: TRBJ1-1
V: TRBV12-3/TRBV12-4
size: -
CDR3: CASSSGKNTEAFF
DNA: TGTGCCAGCAGTTCGGGGAAGAACACTGAAGCTTTCTTT

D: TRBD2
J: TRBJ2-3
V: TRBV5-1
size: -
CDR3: CASSLDLAVTDTQYF
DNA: TGCGCCAGCAGCTTGGATCTAGCGGTCACAGATACGCAGTATTTT

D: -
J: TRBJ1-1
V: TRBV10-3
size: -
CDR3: CAISEAQVQNTEAFF
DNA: TGTGCCATCAGTGAGGCTCAGGTACAGAACACTGAAGCTTTCTTT

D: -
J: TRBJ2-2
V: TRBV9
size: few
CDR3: CASSVATAGTGELFF
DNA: TGTGCCAGCAGCGTAGCTACGGCGGGCACCGGGGAGCTGTTTTTT

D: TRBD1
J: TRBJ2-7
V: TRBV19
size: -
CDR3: CASSLTGGFEQYF
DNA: TGTGCCAGTAGTCTGACAGGGGGCTTCGAGCAGTACTTC

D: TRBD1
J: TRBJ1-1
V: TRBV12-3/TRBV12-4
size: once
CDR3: CASRGQGNTEAFF
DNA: TGTGCCAGCAGGGGACAGGGGAACACTGAAGCTTTCTTT

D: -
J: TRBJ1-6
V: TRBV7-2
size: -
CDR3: CASSASGRDNSPLHF
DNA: TGTGCCAGCAGCGCGAGTGGGCGGGATAATTCACCCCTCCACTTT

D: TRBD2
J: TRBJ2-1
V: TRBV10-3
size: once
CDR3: CAISEGLAGGHEQFF
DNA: TGTGCCATCAGTGAAGGACTAGCGGGGGGGCATGAGCAGTTCTTC

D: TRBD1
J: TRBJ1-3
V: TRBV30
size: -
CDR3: CAWSGTGAGNTIYF
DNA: TGTGCCTGGAGTGGGACAGGGGCTGGAAACACCATATATTTT

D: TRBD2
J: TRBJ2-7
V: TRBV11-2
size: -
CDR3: CASTRLAGAVSYEQYF
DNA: TGTGCCAGCACCCGACTAGCGGGGGCCGTCTCCTACGAGCAGTACTTC

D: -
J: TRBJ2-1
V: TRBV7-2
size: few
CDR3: CASSTRDSNEQFF
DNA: TGTGCCAGCAGCACCCGGGACTCCAATGAGCAGTTCTTC

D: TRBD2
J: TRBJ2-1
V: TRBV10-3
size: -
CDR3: CAISGGLGGNEQFF
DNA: TGTGCCATCAGTGGGGGACTAGGGGGCAATGAGCAGTTCTTC

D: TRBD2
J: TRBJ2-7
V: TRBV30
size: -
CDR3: CAWSVFAGGEQYF
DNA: TGTGCCTGGAGTGTATTTGCGGGGGGAGAGCAGTACTTC

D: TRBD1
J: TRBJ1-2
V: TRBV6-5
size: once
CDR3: CASSYYGTGGNGYTF
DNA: TGTGCCAGCAGTTACTACGGGACAGGGGGGAATGGCTACACCTTC

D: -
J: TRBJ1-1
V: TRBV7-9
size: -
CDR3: CASSLPGGGDTEAFF
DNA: TGTGCCAGCAGCTTACCGGGGGGAGGGGACACTGAAGCTTTCTTT

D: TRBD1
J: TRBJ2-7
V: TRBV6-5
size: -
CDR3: CASNPGTGGSYEQYF
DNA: TGTGCCAGCAACCCCGGGACAGGGGGTTCCTACGAGCAGTACTTC

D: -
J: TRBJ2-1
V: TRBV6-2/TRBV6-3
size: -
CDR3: CASSYPQGRGSYNEQFF
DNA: TGTGCCAGCAGTTACCCCCAGGGGAGGGGTTCCTACAATGAGCAGTTCTTC

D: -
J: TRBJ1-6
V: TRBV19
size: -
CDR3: CASNPLVQGNSPLHF
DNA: TGTGCCAGTAATCCCCTGGTACAGGGTAATTCACCCCTCCACTTT

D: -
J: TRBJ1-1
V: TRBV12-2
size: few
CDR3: CASRFPREAGDTEAFF
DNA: TGTGCAAGTCGCTTCCCCCGGGAGGCAGGGGACACTGAAGCTTTCTTT

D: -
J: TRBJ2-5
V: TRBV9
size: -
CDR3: CASSDATLGTQYF
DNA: TGTGCCAGCAGCGACGCCACCCTAGGGACCCAGTACTTC

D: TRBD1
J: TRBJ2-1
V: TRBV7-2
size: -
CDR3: CASSLGQGVNEQFF
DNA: TGTGCCAGCAGCTTAGGACAGGGTGTGAATGAGCAGTTCTTC

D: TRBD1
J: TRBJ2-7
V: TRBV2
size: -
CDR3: CASSHQTGDSYEQYF
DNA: TGTGCCAGCAGTCACCAGACAGGGGACTCCTACGAGCAGTACTTC

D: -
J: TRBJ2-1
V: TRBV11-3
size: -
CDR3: CASSLGGSNEQFF
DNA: TGTGCCAGCAGCTTAGGAGGTTCCAATGAGCAGTTCTTC

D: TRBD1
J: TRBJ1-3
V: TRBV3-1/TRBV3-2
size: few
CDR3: CASSQEPKQGENTIYF
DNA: TGTGCCAGCAGCCAAGAGCCTAAACAGGGGGAAAACACCATATATTTT

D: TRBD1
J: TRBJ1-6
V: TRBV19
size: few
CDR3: CASSYPSTGGENSPLHF
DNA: TGTGCCAGTAGTTACCCCTCGACAGGGGGGGAAAATTCACCCCTCCACTTT

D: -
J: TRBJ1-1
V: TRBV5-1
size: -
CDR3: CASSQQGDHMNTEAFF
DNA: TGCGCCAGCAGCCAACAGGGTGATCACATGAACACTGAAGCTTTCTTT

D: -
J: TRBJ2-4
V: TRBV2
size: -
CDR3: CASRGSFLAKNIQYF
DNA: TGTGCCAGCAGGGGGAGTTTTCTAGCCAAAAACATTCAGTACTTC

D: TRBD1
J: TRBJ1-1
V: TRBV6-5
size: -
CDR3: CASHRAGGAFF
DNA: TGTGCCAGCCACCGGGCAGGGGGAGCTTTCTTT

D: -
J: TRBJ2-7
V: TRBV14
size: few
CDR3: CASSQDRGGYEQYF
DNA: TGTGCCAGCAGCCAAGATAGAGGAGGCTACGAGCAGTACTTC

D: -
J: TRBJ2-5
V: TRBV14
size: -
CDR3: CASSHPRGRQETQYF
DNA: TGTGCCAGCAGCCACCCACGAGGGAGACAAGAGACCCAGTACTTC

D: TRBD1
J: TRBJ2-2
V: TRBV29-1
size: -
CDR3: CSVMQDRVRGELFF
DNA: TGCAGCGTTATGCAGGACAGGGTACGGGGGGAGCTGTTTTTT

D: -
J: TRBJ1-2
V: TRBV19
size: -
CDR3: CASSIDSSAGSSYGYTF
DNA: TGTGCCAGTAGTATAGATTCCTCAGCGGGGTCCAGCTATGGCTACACCTTC

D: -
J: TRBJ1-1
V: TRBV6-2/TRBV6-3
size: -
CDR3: CASSYPPGNTEAFF
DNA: TGTGCCAGCAGTTACCCGCCGGGAAACACTGAAGCTTTCTTT

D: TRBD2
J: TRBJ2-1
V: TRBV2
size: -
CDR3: CASSDRGGTYNEQFF
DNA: TGTGCCAGCAGTGATCGGGGGGGGACGTACAATGAGCAGTTCTTC

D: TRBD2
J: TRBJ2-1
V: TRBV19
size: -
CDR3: CASSPDSGGNYNEQFF
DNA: TGTGCCAGTAGTCCGGATAGCGGGGGGAATTACAATGAGCAGTTCTTC

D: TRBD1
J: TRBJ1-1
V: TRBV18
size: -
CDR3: CASSPTTGARNTEAFF
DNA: TGTGCCAGCTCACCCACGACAGGGGCACGGAACACTGAAGCTTTCTTT

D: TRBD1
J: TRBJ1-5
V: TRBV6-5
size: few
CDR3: CASRSTGGEAQPQHF
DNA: TGTGCCAGCAGGTCGACAGGGGGGGAAGCTCAGCCCCAGCATTTT

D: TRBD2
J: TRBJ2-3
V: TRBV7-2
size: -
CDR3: CASSPQRGVTSTDTQYF
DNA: TGTGCCAGCAGCCCCCAGCGGGGGGTGACTAGCACAGATACGCAGTATTTT

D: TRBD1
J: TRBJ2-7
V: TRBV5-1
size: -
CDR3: CASSQQGQGVSYEQYF
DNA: TGCGCCAGCAGCCAGCAAGGACAGGGAGTATCCTACGAGCAGTACTTC

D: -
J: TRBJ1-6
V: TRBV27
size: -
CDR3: CASRGQFNSPLHF
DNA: TGTGCCAGCAGGGGGCAGTTTAATTCACCCCTCCACTTT

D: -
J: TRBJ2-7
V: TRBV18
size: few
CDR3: CASSPDIEQYF
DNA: TGTGCCAGCTCACCAGACATCGAGCAGTACTTC

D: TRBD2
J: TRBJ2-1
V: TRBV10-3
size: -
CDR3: CAISSSGGTSEQFF
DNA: TGTGCCATCAGTTCTAGCGGGGGGACGAGTGAGCAGTTCTTC

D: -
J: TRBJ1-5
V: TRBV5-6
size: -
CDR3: CASSLASNQPQHF
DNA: TGTGCCAGCAGCTTGGCGTCGAATCAGCCCCAGCATTTT

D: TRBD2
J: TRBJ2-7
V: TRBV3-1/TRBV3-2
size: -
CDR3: CASSQNRGLAGEQYF
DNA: TGTGCCAGCAGCCAAAACCGGGGACTAGCAGGTGAGCAGTACTTC

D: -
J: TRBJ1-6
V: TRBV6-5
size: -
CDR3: CASYLGSNSPLHF
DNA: TGTGCCAGCTACCTAGGGAGTAATTCACCCCTCCACTTT

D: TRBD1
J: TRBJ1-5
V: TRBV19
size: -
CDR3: CASTPDRISNQPQHF
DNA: TGTGCCAGTACCCCGGACAGGATTAGCAATCAGCCCCAGCATTTT

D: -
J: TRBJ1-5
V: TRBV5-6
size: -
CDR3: CASSRLGQPQHF
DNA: TGTGCCAGCAGCCGACTAGGCCAGCCCCAGCATTTT

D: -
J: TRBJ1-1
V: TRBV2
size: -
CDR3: CASSEARDNTEAFF
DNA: TGTGCCAGCAGTGAAGCCAGGGATAACACTGAAGCTTTCTTT

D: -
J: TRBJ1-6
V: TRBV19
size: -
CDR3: CASKAGEIGNSPLHF
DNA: TGTGCCAGTAAAGCCGGAGAAATAGGTAATTCACCCCTCCACTTT